The clone carrying this T cell receptor beta chain was recorded many times. Its cognate antigen is unknown. This sample is drawn from a study of T cells in Graves' hyperthyroidism and ophthalmopathy. Study-wide results and limits: The majority of expanded thyroid clonotypes above 0.001 also appeared in blood. The model's output predicted ophthalmopathy at a median of about 6.5 months prior to onset.

Amplification targeted TCR beta CDR3 regions from RNA transcripts. RT-PCR in the first round (using the HTBI primer set) targeted the TCR CDR3. One entry per CDR3 protein, called by TCRdb with MiXCR from the multiplex PCR reads. Among around 620,000 distinct CDR3 sequences listed, 15% to 20% were seen once. Germline V gene data show CDR1 as MNHNS and CDR2 as SASEGT. J gave up 3 bases and V 6 bases, and 17 bases lay outside the gene matches. The CDR3 runs to 18 residues. Researchers barred patients who had uncontrolled infection, other autoimmune disease, pregnancy or lactation. About 9.4 ml fresh peripheral blood yielded the PBMCs.

The sample taken for sequencing was blood. V usage is TRBV6-1 and J usage is TRBJ2-1, with 7 positions matching TRBD2. This clonotype originated in a woman aged 30 to 39 with Graves' hyperthyroidism. The CDR3 DNA is TGTGCCAGCAGGGATGGGGGGAGGGCGTCGTCTTTCTACAATGAGCAGTTCTTC. Translated: CASRDGGRASSFYNEQFF.